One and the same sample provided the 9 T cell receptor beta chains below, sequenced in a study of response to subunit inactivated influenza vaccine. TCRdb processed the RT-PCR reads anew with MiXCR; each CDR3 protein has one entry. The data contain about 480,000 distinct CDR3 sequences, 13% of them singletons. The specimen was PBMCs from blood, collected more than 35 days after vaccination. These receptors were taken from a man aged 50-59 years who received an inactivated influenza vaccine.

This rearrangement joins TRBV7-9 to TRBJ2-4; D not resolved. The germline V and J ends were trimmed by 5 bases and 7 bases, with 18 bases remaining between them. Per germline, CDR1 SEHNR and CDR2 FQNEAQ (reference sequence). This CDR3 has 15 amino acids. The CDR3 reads CASSLDGPLRNIQYF. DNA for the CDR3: TGTGCCAGCAGCCTAGACGGACCTCTTCGGAACATTCAGTACTTC.

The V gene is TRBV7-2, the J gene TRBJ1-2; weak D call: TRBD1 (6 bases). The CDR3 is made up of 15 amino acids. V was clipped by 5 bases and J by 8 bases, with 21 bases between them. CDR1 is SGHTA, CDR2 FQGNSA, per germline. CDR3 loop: CASSRRQVTGRGYTF. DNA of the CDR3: TGTGCCAGCAGCAGGAGACAGGTGACTGGGAGGGGCTACACCTTC. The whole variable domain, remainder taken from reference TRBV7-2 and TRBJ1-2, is GAGVSQSPSNKVTEKGKDVELRCDPISGHTALYWYRQSLGQGLEFLIYFQGNSAPDKSGLPSDRFSAERTGGSVSTLTIQRTQQEDSAVYLCASSRRQVTGRGYTFGSGTRLTVV.

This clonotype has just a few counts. The CDR3 DNA reads TGCGCCAGCCGTTCCGGGGGGCCGGCAGATACGCAGTATTTT. This encodes CASRSGGPADTQYF. The V and J genes are TRBV5-1 and TRBJ2-3; maybe TRBD2 (7 bases). Trimming took off 7 bases at V and 4 bases at J, with 16 bases between the two ends. The CDR3 consists of 14 residues. Germline V gene lookup returns CDR1 SGHRS and CDR2 YFSETQ.

This CDR3 reads CSAAGLAGAETQYF. The CDR3 nucleotides are TGCAGTGCCGCTGGACTAGCGGGAGCAGAGACCCAGTACTTC. The chain carries TRBV20-1 and TRBJ2-5, with TRBD2 matching 13 bases. This CDR3 comprises 14 residues. V shed 6 bases, J shed 4 bases, and the junction held 5 bases outside the gene matches. Looked up from germline, CDR1 is DFQATT and CDR2 is SNEGSKA (reference sequence).

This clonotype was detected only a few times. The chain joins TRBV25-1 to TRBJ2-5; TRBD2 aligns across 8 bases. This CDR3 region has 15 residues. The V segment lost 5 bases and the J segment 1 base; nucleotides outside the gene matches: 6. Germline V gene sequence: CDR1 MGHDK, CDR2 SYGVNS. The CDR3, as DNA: TGTGCCAGCAGTCCTCTAGCGGGTACCCAAGAGACCCAGTACTTC. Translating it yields CASSPLAGTQETQYF.

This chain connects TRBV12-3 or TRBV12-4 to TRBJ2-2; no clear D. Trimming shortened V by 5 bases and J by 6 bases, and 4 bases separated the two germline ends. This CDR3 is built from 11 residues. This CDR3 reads CASSVPGELFF. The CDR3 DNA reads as TGTGCCAGCAGTGTGCCCGGGGAGCTGTTTTTT.

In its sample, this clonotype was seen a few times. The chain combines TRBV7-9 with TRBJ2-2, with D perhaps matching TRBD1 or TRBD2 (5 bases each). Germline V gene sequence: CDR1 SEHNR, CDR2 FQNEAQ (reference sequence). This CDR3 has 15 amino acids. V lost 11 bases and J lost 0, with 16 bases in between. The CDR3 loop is CALGRGRANTGELFF. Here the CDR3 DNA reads TGTGCCCTCGGTCGGGGCAGGGCGAACACCGGGGAGCTGTTTTTT.

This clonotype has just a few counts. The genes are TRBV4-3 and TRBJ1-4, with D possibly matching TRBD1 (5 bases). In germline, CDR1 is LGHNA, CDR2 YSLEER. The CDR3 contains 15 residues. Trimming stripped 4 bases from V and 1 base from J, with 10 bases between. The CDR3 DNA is TGCGCCAGCAGCCCGAGGGGTGTAACTAATGAAAAACTGTTTTTT. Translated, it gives CASSPRGVTNEKLFF.

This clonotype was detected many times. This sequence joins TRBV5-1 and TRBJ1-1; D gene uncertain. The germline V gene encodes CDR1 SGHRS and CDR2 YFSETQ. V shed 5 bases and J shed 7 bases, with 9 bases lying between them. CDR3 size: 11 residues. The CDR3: CASRHEGEAFF. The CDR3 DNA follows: TGCGCCAGCAGACATGAGGGTGAAGCTTTCTTT.